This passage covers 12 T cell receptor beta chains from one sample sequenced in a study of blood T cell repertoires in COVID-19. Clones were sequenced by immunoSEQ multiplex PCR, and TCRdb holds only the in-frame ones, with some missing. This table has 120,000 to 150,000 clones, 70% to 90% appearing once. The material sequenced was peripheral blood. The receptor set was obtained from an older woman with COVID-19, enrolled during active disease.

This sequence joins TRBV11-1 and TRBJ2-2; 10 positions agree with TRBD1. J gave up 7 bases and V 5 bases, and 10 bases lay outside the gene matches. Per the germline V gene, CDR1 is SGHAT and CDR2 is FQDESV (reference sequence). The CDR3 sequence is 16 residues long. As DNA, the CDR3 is TGTGCCAGCAGCATAAGACAGGGGGCGCGAGGCGGGGAGCTGTTTTTT. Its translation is CASSIRQGARGGELFF.

DNA of the CDR3: TGTGCCAGCAGCCGCGACAGCGAATCAGATACGCAGTATTTT. This sequence encodes CASSRDSESDTQYF. The chain uses TRBV11-3 and TRBJ2-3, with a weak D call TRBD1 (5 bases). Germline V gene sequence: CDR1 SGHNT, CDR2 YENEEA. V lost 5 bases to trimming and J lost 4 bases, with 13 bases between them. This CDR3 region has 14 residues.

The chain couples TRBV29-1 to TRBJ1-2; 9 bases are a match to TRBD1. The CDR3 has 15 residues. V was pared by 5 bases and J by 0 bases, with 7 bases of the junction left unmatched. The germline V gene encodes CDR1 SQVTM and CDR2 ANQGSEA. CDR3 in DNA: TGCAGCGTTCCCAACAGGGGGCCCTCTAACTATGGCTACACCTTC. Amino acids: CSVPNRGPSNYGYTF.

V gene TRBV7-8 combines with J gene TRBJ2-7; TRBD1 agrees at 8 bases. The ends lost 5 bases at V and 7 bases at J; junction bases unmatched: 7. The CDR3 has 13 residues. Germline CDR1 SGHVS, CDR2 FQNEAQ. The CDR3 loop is CASSLGQGWEQYF. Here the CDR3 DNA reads TGTGCCAGCAGCCTCGGACAGGGATGGGAGCAGTACTTC.

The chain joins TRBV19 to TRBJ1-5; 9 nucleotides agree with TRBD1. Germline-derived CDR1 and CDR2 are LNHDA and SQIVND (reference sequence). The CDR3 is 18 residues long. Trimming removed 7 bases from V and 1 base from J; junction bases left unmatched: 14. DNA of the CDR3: TGTGCCAGTACCCGGGACAGGGACTCCTTCAGAAGCAATCAGCCCCAGCATTTT. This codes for CASTRDRDSFRSNQPQHF.

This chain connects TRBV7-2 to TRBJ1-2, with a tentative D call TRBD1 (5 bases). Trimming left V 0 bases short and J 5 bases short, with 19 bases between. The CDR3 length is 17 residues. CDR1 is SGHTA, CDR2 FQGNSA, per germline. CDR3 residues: CASSLAAGLRPRYGYTF. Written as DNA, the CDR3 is TGTGCCAGCAGCTTAGCTGCGGGACTCCGGCCTAGGTATGGCTACACCTTC.

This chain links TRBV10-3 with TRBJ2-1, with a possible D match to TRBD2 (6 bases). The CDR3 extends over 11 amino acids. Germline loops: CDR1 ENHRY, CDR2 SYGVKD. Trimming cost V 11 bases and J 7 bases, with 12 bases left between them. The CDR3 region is CAVEGLNEQFF. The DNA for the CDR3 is TGTGCCGTTGAGGGACTTAATGAGCAGTTCTTC.

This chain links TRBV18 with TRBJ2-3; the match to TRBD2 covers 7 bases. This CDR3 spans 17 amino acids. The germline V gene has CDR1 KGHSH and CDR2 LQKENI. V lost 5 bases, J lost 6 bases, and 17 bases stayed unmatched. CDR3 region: CASSSDPRPSGADTQYF. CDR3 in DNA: TGTGCCAGCTCATCCGACCCCAGGCCCAGCGGGGCTGATACGCAGTATTTT.

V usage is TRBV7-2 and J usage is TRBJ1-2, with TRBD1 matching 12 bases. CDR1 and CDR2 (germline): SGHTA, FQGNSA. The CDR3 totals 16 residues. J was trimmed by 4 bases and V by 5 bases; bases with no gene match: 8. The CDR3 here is CASSRSGQGAVYGYTF. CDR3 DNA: TGTGCCAGCAGCAGATCGGGACAGGGGGCCGTCTATGGCTACACCTTC. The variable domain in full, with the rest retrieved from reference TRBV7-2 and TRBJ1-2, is GAGVSQSPSNKVTEKGKDVELRCDPISGHTALYWYRQSLGQGLEFLIYFQGNSAPDKSGLPSDRFSAERTGGSVSTLTIQRTQQEDSAVYLCASSRSGQGAVYGYTFGSGTRLTVV.

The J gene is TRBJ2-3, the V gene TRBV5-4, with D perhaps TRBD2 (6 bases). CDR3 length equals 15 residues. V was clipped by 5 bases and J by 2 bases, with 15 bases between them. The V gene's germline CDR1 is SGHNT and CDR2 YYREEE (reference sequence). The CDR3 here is CASREEGTLTDTQYF. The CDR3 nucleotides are TGTGCCAGCAGGGAGGAGGGGACCCTCACAGATACGCAGTATTTT. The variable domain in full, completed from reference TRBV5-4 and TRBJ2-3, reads ETGVTQSPTHLIKTRGQQVTLRCSSQSGHNTVSWYQQALGQGPQFIFQYYREEENGRGNFPPRFSGLQFPNYSSELNVNALELDDSALYLCASREEGTLTDTQYFGPGTRLTVL.

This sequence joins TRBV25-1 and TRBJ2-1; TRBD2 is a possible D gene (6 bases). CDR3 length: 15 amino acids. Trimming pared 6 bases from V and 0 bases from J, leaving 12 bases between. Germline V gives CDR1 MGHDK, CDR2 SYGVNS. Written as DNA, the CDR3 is TGTGCCAGCAGAAATAGCGGTAGCTCCTACAATGAGCAGTTCTTC. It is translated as CASRNSGSSYNEQFF.

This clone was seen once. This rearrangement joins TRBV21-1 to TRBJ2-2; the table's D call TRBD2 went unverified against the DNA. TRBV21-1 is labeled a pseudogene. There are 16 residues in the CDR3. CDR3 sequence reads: CASSAPRGTTTGELFF. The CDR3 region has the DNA TGTGCCAGCAGCGCCCCGCGAGGGACTACCACCGGGGAGCTGTTTTTT.